What follows is one TCR beta chain and its context. Its antigen is undetermined. The source of the sample is a study of immune heterogeneity within non-small cell lung tumors. Study details: Histology included a handful of squamous cell carcinomas, 10 non-squamous carcinomas and 1 unspecified tumor. Overall study results and limits: Tumor sites in a patient shared identical dominant CDR3 beta clonotypes and also carried site-unique high-frequency clones. Local tumor mutational burden, with an R of about 0.3, correlated moderately but significantly with local T-cell clonality.

The germline CDR1 and CDR2 sequences are MNHEY and SMNVEV (reference sequence). The V end lost 9 bases, the J end lost 2 bases, and 19 bases lay between the germline ends. This CDR3 is 15 amino acids long. TCR beta CDR3 was amplified by multiplex PCR using 32 V and 13 J primers. Using its own MiXCR run on the multiplex PCR reads, TCRdb lists one record per CDR3 protein. Of about 3,300 distinct CDR3 sequences listed, about 50% are singletons. Bulk tumor genomic DNA was the template, and each sample received approximately 0.65 ug. Surgery yielded several widely spaced biopsies per primary tumor. Enrolled patients presented with newly diagnosed, previously untreated non-small cell lung cancer and underwent curative surgery. There were roughly 16 donors in total. They were all newly diagnosed non-small cell lung cancer patients undergoing surgery with curative intent.

The source of this sequence is a man in his sixties with non-small cell lung cancer. The sample consisted of lung tumor tissue. V gene TRBV27 combines with J gene TRBJ2-5, with D perhaps matching TRBD1 (6 bases). Here the CDR3 reads CASSPGEHPQETQYF. CDR3 coding DNA: TGTGCCAGTTCTCCAGGGGAACATCCGCAAGAGACCCAGTACTTC.